The 13 T cell receptor beta chains reported below all come from one sample, sequenced in a study of blood T cell repertoires in COVID-19 (dated by TCRdb to the early 2020s). Library method: the immunoSEQ multiplex PCR assay. TCRdb provides this immuneACCESS table in a form limited to in-frame rearrangements. Some clones are lacking; in checked studies, under half of them reflect an unresolved V gene, and why the rest are absent is not known. The sample table records some 30,000 clones; approximately 89% of these occur just once. The ten largest account for roughly 28% of the sample. Sequenced sample: peripheral blood. All receptors derive from a man at least 80 years old with acute or convalescent COVID-19.

The chain employs TRBV5-6 and TRBJ2-7; a weak D match, TRBD2 (5 bases). The V and J ends lost 4 bases and 3 bases respectively, with 14 bases between them. Germline lookup yields CDR1 SGHDT and CDR2 YYEEEE. The CDR3 length is 14 residues. Here the CDR3 reads CASSPSGLSYEQYF. DNA of the CDR3: TGTGCCAGCAGCCCCTCCGGACTCAGCTACGAGCAGTACTTC.

The chain uses TRBV6-5 and TRBJ2-1, with D perhaps TRBD2 (5 bases). The CDR3 runs to 13 residues. Germline V gene data show CDR1 as MNHEY and CDR2 as SVGAGI. The V end lost 1 base, the J end lost 5 bases, and 6 bases lay between the germline ends. For the CDR3, the DNA is TGTGCCAGCAGTTACTTCGGGAACAATGAGCAGTTCTTC. Amino acids: CASSYFGNNEQFF.

The chain is built from TRBV7-2 and TRBJ2-3; 9 bases align to TRBD2. J gave up 5 bases and V 7 bases, and 10 bases lay outside the gene matches. The V gene's germline CDR1 is SGHTA and CDR2 FQGNSA. This CDR3 has 15 residues. CDR3 coding DNA: TGTGCCAGCACCCTTCTAGCGGGGCTGGGAGATACGCAGTATTTT. Translated, it gives CASTLLAGLGDTQYF.

This chain links TRBV7-2 with TRBJ1-1; 8 bases line up with TRBD1. Germline lookup yields CDR1 SGHTA and CDR2 FQGNSA. V was clipped by 1 base and J by 5 bases; unmatched bases: 15. The CDR3 loop spans 18 amino acids. In DNA form, the CDR3 reads TGTGCCAGCAGCTTAGGGAGACAGGGGTGGATAACGGAAACTGAAGCTTTCTTT. Amino acids: CASSLGRQGWITETEAFF.

The count of this clone is one. V gene TRBV28 combines with J gene TRBJ1-5; TRBD1 matches 8 bases. Per the germline V gene, CDR1 is MDHEN and CDR2 is SYDVKM. This CDR3 has 14 residues. Trimming at V came to 3 bases and at J to 5 bases, leaving 3 bases not matched to a gene. In DNA, the CDR3 is TGTGCCAGCAGTTTGGACAGGGAATATCAGCCCCAGCATTTT. It specifies CASSLDREYQPQHF.

The chain joins TRBV11-2 to TRBJ1-2; possible D gene TRBD1, 6 bases. There are 11 residues in the CDR3. V was trimmed by 10 bases and J by 5 bases, leaving 11 bases between them. Germline V lookup: CDR1 SGHAT, CDR2 FQNNGV. The CDR3 loop is CAIWGRYGYTF. The DNA of the CDR3 is TGTGCCATCTGGGGGCGATATGGCTACACCTTC.

Only a few counts were recorded for this clone. J is TRBJ2-4 and V is TRBV6-5; no reliable D call. The length of the CDR3 is 14 residues. The V end was cut by 9 bases, the J end by 0 bases, with 12 bases between. CDR1 and CDR2 from the germline V gene are MNHEY and SVGAGI. CDR3 bases: TGTGCCAGTATGTTGAGCCTAGCCAAAAACATTCAGTACTTC. Its translation is CASMLSLAKNIQYF.

The rearrangement links TRBV9 to TRBJ1-1, with unresolved D. V gave up 3 bases and J gave up 7 bases, with 13 bases separating them. The CDR3 covers 13 residues. The V gene's germline CDR1 is SGDLS and CDR2 YYNGEE. Written as DNA, the CDR3 is TGTGCCAGCAGCGCCCCACACAGTGTTGAAGCTTTCTTT. Translation: CASSAPHSVEAFF.

In DNA, the CDR3 is TGTGCCAGCAGCCAACGCACAGGGGGCGAGGGTAATGAAAAACTGTTTTTT. Its protein product is CASSQRTGGEGNEKLFF. The chain joins TRBV4-2 to TRBJ1-4; 9 bases fit TRBD1. V lost 2 bases and J lost 4; bases outside the gene matches: 8. Germline CDR1 LGHNA, CDR2 YNFKEQ. CDR3 length equals 17 residues.

This sequence joins TRBV29-1 and TRBJ1-1; TRBD1 is a possible D gene (6 bases). Germline V CDR1 and CDR2: SQVTM, ANQGSEA. The CDR3 contains 12 residues. Trimming removed 3 bases from V and 7 bases from J, with 12 bases in between. CDR3 coding DNA: TGCAGCGTTGATAAGGGGGGGATTGAAGCTTTCTTT. Translated: CSVDKGGIEAFF.

The CDR3: CSAGQGMNTEAFF. As DNA, the CDR3 is TGCAGCGCAGGACAGGGAATGAACACTGAAGCTTTCTTT. V is TRBV29-1 and J is TRBJ1-1, with 8 bases identical to TRBD1. V gave up 7 bases and J gave up 0 bases; unmatched junction bases: 4. The CDR3 contains 13 residues. Germline V gene data show CDR1 as SQVTM and CDR2 as ANQGSEA. Looking up the rest from reference TRBV29-1 and TRBJ1-1 gives the full variable domain: SAVISQKPSRDICQRGTSLTIQCQVDSQVTMMFWYRQQPGQSLTLIATANQGSEATYESGFVIDKFPISRPNLTFSTLTVSNMSPEDSSIYLCSAGQGMNTEAFFGQGTRLTVV.

V gene TRBV5-1 combines with J gene TRBJ2-5; the match to TRBD1 covers 7 bases. V shed 4 bases and J 0 bases; nucleotides not matched to a gene: 3. Germline V gene sequence: CDR1 SGHRS, CDR2 YFSETQ. The CDR3 totals 14 residues. The chain's CDR3 is CASSPTGNQETQYF. The CDR3 DNA sequence: TGCGCCAGCAGCCCGACAGGGAACCAAGAGACCCAGTACTTC.

The V and J genes are TRBV5-8 and TRBJ2-5; D is ambiguous. The CDR3 is 14 residues long. Germline CDR1 SGHTS, CDR2 YDEGEE. V was cut by 4 bases and J by 0 bases, with 10 bases left in between. The CDR3 sequence: CASSPYGNQETQYF. CDR3 sequence (DNA): TGTGCCAGCAGCCCATATGGCAACCAAGAGACCCAGTACTTC. Combining the CDR3 with reference TRBV5-8 and TRBJ2-5 gives the whole variable domain EAGVTQSPTHLIKTRGQQATLRCSPISGHTSVYWYQQALGLGLQFLLWYDEGEERNRGNFPPRFSGRQFPNYSSELNVNALELEDSALYLCASSPYGNQETQYFGPGTRLLVL.